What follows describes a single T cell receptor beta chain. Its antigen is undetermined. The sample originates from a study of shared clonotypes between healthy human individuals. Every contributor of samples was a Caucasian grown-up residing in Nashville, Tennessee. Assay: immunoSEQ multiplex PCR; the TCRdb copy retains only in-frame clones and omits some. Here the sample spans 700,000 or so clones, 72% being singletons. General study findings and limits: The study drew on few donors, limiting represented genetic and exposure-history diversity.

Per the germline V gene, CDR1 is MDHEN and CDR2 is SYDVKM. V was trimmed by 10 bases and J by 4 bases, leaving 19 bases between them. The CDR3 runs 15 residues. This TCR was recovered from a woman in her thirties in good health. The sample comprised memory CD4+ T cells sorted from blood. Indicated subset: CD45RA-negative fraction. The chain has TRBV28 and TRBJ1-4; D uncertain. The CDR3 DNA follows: TGTGCCACCTCAGATCCAGCCGGTAGTAATGAAAAACTGTTTTTT. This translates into CATSDPAGSNEKLFF.